This TCR beta chain originates from a study of blood T cell repertoires in COVID-19. Study context: Specimens from acute and convalescent COVID-19 originated in the United States, Italy and Spain.

Germline V lookup: CDR1 SGHDT, CDR2 YYEEEE. This CDR3 is 14 amino acids long. V dropped 4 bases and J dropped 4 bases, with 14 bases sitting between them. Two consecutive negative NP/OP PCR tests, clearance, or resolved symptoms defined Cohort 3 recovery. How the authors handled the data: It was from reference gene primer amplification that nucleated cell counts were estimated. Sequenced by immunoSEQ multiplex PCR; TCRdb stores in-frame clones only, minus some. V and J calls plus clone size are reproduced from that table; the DNA served to infer D and trimming. The data show around 270,000 clones, with around 85% seen just once and about 4.3% held by the top ten.

The V call is TRBV5-6, the J call TRBJ1-2, with D possibly being TRBD1 (5 bases). Sequencing was carried out using PBMCs or T cells enriched from blood (not recorded which). The clonotype comes from a woman aged 30 to 39 who had recovered from COVID-19. CDR3 amino acids: CASSPSVGAYGYTF. The DNA for the CDR3 is TGTGCCAGCAGCCCCAGCGTAGGGGCCTATGGCTACACCTTC. The full variable domain, its missing parts supplied by reference TRBV5-6 and TRBJ1-2, is DAGVTQSPTHLIKTRGQQVTLRCSPKSGHDTVSWYQQALGQGPQFIFQYYEEEERQRGNFPDRFSGHQFPNYSSELNVNALLLGDSALYLCASSPSVGAYGYTFGSGTRLTVV.